The T cell receptor (beta chain) under discussion was sequenced for a study of shared clonotypes between healthy human individuals. CD4+ cell separation produced CD45RA+ naive and CD45RA-negative memory subsets. The data were produced by immunoSEQ multiplex PCR, yet TCRdb's version contains in-frame clones alone and is incomplete. There are some 1 million clones in the sample; around 76% occur only once, and 1.4% lies in the top ten. Germline CDR1 and CDR2: MDHEN and SYDVKM. Deletions cut 2 bases from V and 3 bases from J, with 11 bases between. CDR3 size: 16 residues. The TCR was taken from a young man in good health. Sequenced sample: memory CD4+ T cells sorted from blood. Subset: CD45RA-negative fraction. This chain links TRBV28 with TRBJ1-6; tentative D call: TRBD1 (5 bases). CDR3 DNA: TGTGCCAGCAGTTTAGCGACAGAATACTATAATTCACCCCTCCACTTT. Translating it yields CASSLATEYYNSPLHF.